The present T cell receptor beta chain was sequenced within a study of spatial heterogeneity in lung cancer. About the study: Each unique TCR and UMI combination was seen more than ten times on average in raw reads. Overall study results and limits: Ubiquitous expanded tumor TCRs were observed in blood more at resection than follow-up.

Trimming took off 0 bases at V and 4 bases at J, with 7 bases between the two ends. The germline V gene encodes CDR1 SGHRS and CDR2 YFSETQ. CDR3 length: 13 residues. As for time point: blood at routine non-recurrence follow-up after resection. Extraction of whole RNA from tumor, nontumor lung or frozen PBMC preceded unsorted sequencing. In the library, each TCR cDNA molecule bore its own unique molecular identifier. TCRdb recomputed calls from the 5' RACE reads with MiXCR, one row per CDR3 protein. The profile shows under 1,500 distinct CDR3 sequences, approximately 55% of them singletons. As regards this clonotype: Its antigen is still unknown. This beta chain turned up in a library designed for alpha chains; as an off-target read, its abundance says little.

The sequenced sample was PBMCs, obtained at follow-up. The sequence came from a female donor with early-stage non-small cell lung cancer. This chain connects TRBV5-1 to TRBJ1-2; possibly TRBD1 for D (6 bases). The CDR3 protein is CASSLEGGYGYTF. CDR3 nucleotides: TGCGCCAGCAGCTTGGAAGGGGGCTATGGCTACACCTTC.